The T cell receptor beta chain under discussion was sequenced for a study of control samples from healthy donors and cancer patients. Note on this clone: This sample also contains other DNA sequences that code for the same CDR3.

Assay: immunoSEQ multiplex PCR; the TCRdb copy retains only in-frame clones and omits some. The sample lists about 67,000 clones, roughly 86% seen once, with over 2% in the top ten. CDR1 is MDHEN, CDR2 SYDVKM, per germline. V was clipped by 3 bases and J by 3 bases, with 29 bases between them. The CDR3 consists of 21 residues. Sequencing used PBMCs. The rearrangement links TRBV28 to TRBJ2-2; D might be TRBD2 (6 bases). The sequence derives from a woman in her forties or fifties with head and neck cancer. The CDR3 loop reads CASSFKGWETRGGRDTGELFF. The DNA of the CDR3 is TGTGCCAGCAGTTTTAAGGGATGGGAAACCCGAGGAGGGCGGGACACCGGGGAGCTGTTTTTT.